The 24 T cell receptor beta chains below all came from one sample that was sequenced in a study of post-analysis software for immune sequencing data. These receptors' antigens are unknown. Overall study results and limits: Patients used roughly five TRBV segments, including TRBV5-6, TRBV5-1 and TRBV20-1, more often than controls.

The TCR beta cDNA libraries carried unique molecular identifiers. TCRdb reprocessed the PCR reads with MiXCR, giving one entry per CDR3 protein. The table shows about 430,000 distinct CDR3 sequences, with 35% to 45% occurring only once. The sample comprised blood. These receptors originate from a girl aged 2 to 10 with multiple sclerosis.

This clonotype was found a few times. This chain connects TRBV30 to TRBJ2-7; D is unresolved. Trimming shortened V by 5 bases and J by 5 bases, and 10 bases separated the two germline ends. The V gene's germline CDR1 is GTSNPN and CDR2 SVGIG (reference sequence). The CDR3 contains 11 residues. Written as DNA, the CDR3 is TGTGCCTGGGAAGGTTTTAACGAGCAGTACTTC. Translation gives CAWEGFNEQYF.

The chain joins TRBV20-1 to TRBJ1-1; D not certain. The length of the CDR3 is 15 residues. The V gene's germline CDR1 is DFQATT and CDR2 SNEGSKA (reference sequence). The V end was cut by 2 bases, the J end by 1 base, with 14 bases between. CDR3 region: CSARKWEDENTEAFF. DNA for the CDR3: TGCAGTGCTAGAAAATGGGAAGATGAGAACACTGAAGCTTTCTTT.

This clonotype was detected many times. This chain's CDR3 is CASSVEDTQYF. Here the CDR3 DNA reads TGTGCCAGCAGCGTTGAAGATACGCAGTATTTT. The J gene is TRBJ2-3, the V gene TRBV9, with no clear D. The CDR3 is 11 amino acids. V lost 2 bases and J 5 bases, leaving 3 bases between the germline ends. CDR1 is SGDLS and CDR2 is YYNGEE in the germline V gene.

The sample holds many counts of this clonotype. The chain employs TRBV29-1 and TRBJ2-7; D not certain. The CDR3 length is 14 residues. Per the germline V gene, CDR1 is SQVTM and CDR2 is ANQGSEA. The V end was cut by 5 bases, the J end by 2 bases, with 16 bases between. CDR3 sequence reads: CSVLISAHTYEQYF. CDR3 sequence (DNA): TGCAGCGTTTTGATCAGCGCGCACACCTACGAGCAGTACTTC.

The table lists this clonotype with a few counts. The chain has TRBV6-5 and TRBJ2-1; D remains unclear. Trimming left V 10 bases short and J 5 bases short, with 15 bases between. This CDR3 is built from 13 residues. The germline gives CDR1 MNHEY, CDR2 SVGAGI. Written as DNA, the CDR3 is TGTGCCACAACTCCAATAGGGCACAATGAGCAGTTCTTC. Protein product: CATTPIGHNEQFF.

The chain employs TRBV5-1 and TRBJ1-1; D is possibly TRBD1 (6 bases). V was clipped by 3 bases and J by 7 bases, with 22 bases between them. The CDR3 length is 16 residues. CDR1 SGHRS and CDR2 YFSETQ come from the germline V gene. CDR3 DNA sequence: TGCGCCAGCAGCTCGGGGGCGTCCCCAGGGCAAAATGAAGCTTTCTTT. Amino acid sequence: CASSSGASPGQNEAFF.

Here the CDR3 reads CASSYLGERLFF. The DNA for the CDR3 is TGTGCCAGCAGTTATTTGGGGGAGAGACTGTTTTTT. The chain combines TRBV6-6 with TRBJ1-4; D is perhaps TRBD1 (5 bases). The CDR3 loop spans 12 amino acids. Germline V gives CDR1 MNHNY, CDR2 SVGAGI (reference sequence). V was clipped by 3 bases and J by 13 bases, with 12 bases between them.

This sequence joins TRBV28 and TRBJ1-2; 7 positions match TRBD1. Germline-derived CDR1 and CDR2 are MDHEN and SYDVKM. There are 11 residues in the CDR3. J lost 8 bases, V lost 7 bases, and 4 bases had no gene match. In DNA form, the CDR3 reads TGTGCCAGCATTAGGGACAGCGGCTACACCTTC. Encoded protein: CASIRDSGYTF.

The chain uses TRBV27 and TRBJ2-7; 12 bases map to TRBD2. Germline values: CDR1 MNHEY, CDR2 SMNVEV (reference sequence). The CDR3 has 15 amino acids. The V and J ends lost 2 bases and 4 bases, in that order; junction bases with no gene match: 3. The CDR3 reads CASSLTGLAGYEQYF. For the CDR3, the DNA is TGTGCCAGCAGTTTAACCGGACTAGCGGGGTACGAGCAGTACTTC.

The table lists this clonotype with a few counts. This chain connects TRBV10-3 to TRBJ2-1; 16 nucleotides match TRBD2. V trimming: 6 bases; J trimming: 2 bases; junction bases outside the gene matches: 10. The CDR3 loop spans 19 amino acids. CDR1 and CDR2 from the germline V gene are ENHRY and SYGVKD. The CDR3, as DNA: TGTGCCATCAGCGCCCAAGGGACTAGCGGGAGGGTTACCTACAATGAGCAGTTCTTC. Translating gives CAISAQGTSGRVTYNEQFF.

This clonotype was seen more than once but under ten times. This chain connects TRBV4-2 to TRBJ2-1; weak D call: TRBD1 (5 bases). Germline V gene lookup returns CDR1 LGHNA and CDR2 YNFKEQ. CDR3 size: 16 residues. V was pared by 0 bases and J by 5 bases, with 14 bases between. The CDR3 DNA is TGTGCCAGCAGCCAAGAATCAGGGTCGTACGACAATGAGCAGTTCTTC. This gives the protein CASSQESGSYDNEQFF.

This clonotype was detected ten times or more. V is TRBV11-2 and J is TRBJ2-7, with D tentatively TRBD1 or TRBD2 (5 bases each). Trimming pared 1 base from V and 1 base from J, leaving 5 bases between. From germline, CDR1 is SGHAT and CDR2 FQNNGV. The CDR3 extends over 13 amino acids. Here the CDR3 DNA reads TGTGCCAGCAGCTTAGGGGGGTCCTACGAGCAGTACTTC. This sequence encodes CASSLGGSYEQYF.

This clonotype turned up a few times. The rearrangement links TRBV29-1 to TRBJ2-1; TRBD2 matches 9 bases. Germline assignment: CDR1 SQVTM and CDR2 ANQGSEA. The CDR3 runs 18 residues. The V gene end was trimmed by 8 bases and the J gene end by 5 bases; junction bases not matched to a gene: 22. The CDR3 reads CSSWGVESAGGPHNEQFF. CDR3 sequence (DNA): TGCAGCTCATGGGGAGTGGAATCTGCGGGAGGGCCCCACAATGAGCAGTTCTTC.

The chain links TRBV18 to TRBJ1-2; D might be TRBD1 (6 bases). CDR1 and CDR2 (germline): KGHSH, LQKENI. V lost 4 bases to trimming and J lost 7 bases, with 16 bases between them. The CDR3 extends over 14 amino acids. The CDR3 DNA follows: TGTGCCAGCTCACGGGACACACAAGAAAGTGGCTACACCTTC. Amino acid sequence: CASSRDTQESGYTF.

This clonotype was picked up a small number of times. The chain is built from TRBV29-1 and TRBJ1-2; 8 bases map to TRBD1. CDR1 is SQVTM and CDR2 is ANQGSEA in the germline V gene. V dropped 4 bases and J dropped 4; count of bases not matched to a gene: 8. The CDR3 runs 14 residues. CDR3 coding DNA: TGCAGCGTTGGTCGGCAGGGGGCAATCTATGGCTACACCTTC. Translating gives CSVGRQGAIYGYTF.

The J gene is TRBJ2-3, the V gene TRBV9; D unclear. The germline gives CDR1 SGDLS, CDR2 YYNGEE. V was cut by 3 bases and J by 2 bases, with 13 bases left in between. This CDR3 region has 15 residues. CDR3 bases: TGTGCCAGCAGCGACAGAAGTGTGTTCACAGATACGCAGTATTTT. It is translated as CASSDRSVFTDTQYF.

This clonotype came up a few times. The CDR3 reads CSARESNQPQHF. In DNA, the CDR3 is TGCAGTGCTAGAGAGAGCAATCAGCCCCAGCATTTT. The rearrangement links TRBV20-1 to TRBJ1-5; no clear D gene. CDR1 is DFQATT and CDR2 is SNEGSKA in the germline V gene (reference sequence). V was cut by 0 bases and J by 1 base, with 1 base left in between. This CDR3 has 12 amino acids.

This clonotype showed up just a few times. The chain uses TRBV12-3 or TRBV12-4 and TRBJ2-7; 8 bases match TRBD1. CDR3 size: 16 residues. V dropped 2 bases and J dropped 6; count of bases not matched to a gene: 12. This chain's CDR3 is CASSLSAQGVSCEQYF. For the CDR3, the DNA is TGTGCCAGCAGTTTATCGGCACAGGGGGTAAGCTGCGAGCAGTACTTC.

The chain has TRBV20-1 and TRBJ2-1; 9 bases match TRBD2. The assigned J gene may be wrong: the sequence end matches TRBJ2-7 better. The CDR3 has 14 residues. Germline loops: CDR1 DFQATT, CDR2 SNEGSKA (reference sequence). CDR3 nucleotides: TGCAGTGCTAAGACTAGCGGCAGTCTCAGGGAGCAGTACTTC. Protein product: CSAKTSGSLREQYF.

This clonotype showed up just a few times. The chain carries TRBV20-1 and TRBJ2-7, with 10 nucleotides matching TRBD2. This CDR3 is 15 amino acids long. Germline assignment: CDR1 DFQATT and CDR2 SNEGSKA (reference sequence). Losses at the gene ends were 6 bases for V and 3 bases for J; bases not matched to a gene: 11. The CDR3 region is CSARGRTSGIYEQYF. The CDR3 DNA sequence: TGCAGTGCACGGGGCCGGACTAGCGGAATCTACGAGCAGTACTTC.

This clonotype has a handful of counts. This chain joins TRBV28 and TRBJ2-5, with TRBD1 matching 9 bases. Germline CDR1 is MDHEN and CDR2 is SYDVKM. The CDR3 runs 14 residues. The trim removed 6 bases at V and 3 bases at J, leaving 5 bases unmatched. The CDR3 sequence is CASRQGARKETQYF. For the CDR3, the DNA is TGTGCCAGCAGACAGGGGGCGAGGAAAGAGACCCAGTACTTC. Full variable domain (rest looked up from reference TRBV28 and TRBJ2-5): DVKVTQSSRYLVKRTGEKVFLECVQDMDHENMFWYRQDPGLGLRLIYFSYDVKMKEKGDIPEGYSVSREKKERFSLILESASTNQTSMYLCASRQGARKETQYFGPGTRLLVL.

This clonotype turned up a few times. V gene TRBV29-1 combines with J gene TRBJ2-4, with D perhaps TRBD1 or TRBD2 (5 bases each). CDR3 length equals 15 residues. Germline V gene data show CDR1 as SQVTM and CDR2 as ANQGSEA. V lost 0 bases to trimming and J lost 2 bases, with 11 bases between them. CDR3 nucleotides: TGCAGCGTTGAAGAACCTCAGGGACCCAAAAACATTCAGTACTTC. It encodes CSVEEPQGPKNIQYF.

The V gene is TRBV7-3, the J gene TRBJ2-3; D might be TRBD1 or TRBD2, each matching 5 bases. Germline V gene sequence: CDR1 SGHTA, CDR2 FQGTGA. The CDR3 totals 18 residues. The V and J ends lost 5 bases and 2 bases respectively, with 23 bases between them. This chain's CDR3 is CASSPRDSPGPLTDTQYF. The CDR3 nucleotides are TGTGCCAGCAGCCCGCGCGACTCCCCGGGACCACTCACAGATACGCAGTATTTT. The variable domain in full, with the rest retrieved from reference TRBV7-3 and TRBJ2-3, is GAGVSQTPSNKVTEKGKYVELRCDPISGHTALYWYRQSLGQGPEFLIYFQGTGAADDSGLPNDRFFAVRPEGSVSTLKIQRTERGDSAVYLCASSPRDSPGPLTDTQYFGPGTRLTVL.

This clonotype was seen a few times. The rearrangement joins TRBV20-1 to TRBJ2-1; a possible D gene is TRBD2 (5 bases). Germline CDR1 and CDR2: DFQATT and SNEGSKA (reference sequence). CDR3 length: 15 residues. CDR3 loop: CRLTNNLFSYNEQFF. CDR3 bases: TGCAGATTGACTAACAACCTTTTCTCCTACAATGAGCAGTTCTTC.